This is a list of T cell receptor beta chains from one sample in a study of CD8+ T cells in alopecia areata. Sequencing used immunoSEQ multiplex PCR; TCRdb keeps in-frame clones, though not all of them. The sample gives approximately 200,000 clones, 60% to 70% of which show up once; roughly 0.67% is in the top ten. The sample consisted of CD4+ T cells sorted from blood, taken at week 4, from a patient treated with tofacitinib. Receptors originate from a human donor with alopecia areata. The CDR3 runs from the conserved cysteine through the conserved F or W. D genes are given only for firm matches. Clone size is shown for a subset of rows, as once, few, many or a class of expanded clone.

-,TRBV27,-,TRBJ2-1,TGTGCCAGCAGCTTAGGGCTGGCGAGGGACCGGGAGCAGTTCTTC,CASSLGLARDREQFF
-,TRBV10-3,TRBD2,TRBJ2-2,TGTGCCATCAGTGAGAGTAGCGGGAGCGGAGGCGGGGAGCTGTTTTTT,CAISESSGSGGGELFF
-,TRBV29-1,TRBD1,TRBJ2-7,TGCAGCGTTGAAGATGGGTGCCGACAGGGCCTCTCCTACGAGCAGTACTTC,CSVEDGCRQGLSYEQYF
-,TRBV27,-,TRBJ2-7,TGTGCCAGCAGGCCGCCGGTGGGCTCCTACGAGCAGTACTTC,CASRPPVGSYEQYF
-,TRBV27,TRBD1,TRBJ1-5,TGTGCCAGCAGGTTGGGACAGGAGAATCAGCCCCAGCATTTT,CASRLGQENQPQHF
-,TRBV9,-,TRBJ2-5,TGTGCCAGCAGCGTAGGGATAGGAGAGACCCAGTACTTC,CASSVGIGETQYF
-,TRBV30,TRBD2,TRBJ2-3,TGTGCCTGGAGTGTACGCGGGAGGATAGAAGATACGCAGTATTTT,CAWSVRGRIEDTQYF
-,TRBV28,TRBD1,TRBJ1-5,TGTGCCAGCATTGGGGACAGGGCTAATCAGCCCCAGCATTTT,CASIGDRANQPQHF
few,TRBV29-1,-,TRBJ2-3,TGCAGCGTCGGGGGTACGTTACAGGAGTCAGATACGCAGTATTTT,CSVGGTLQESDTQYF
once,TRBV29-1,TRBD2,TRBJ2-5,TGCAGCGGAAGGGGTAGCGGGAGTGGGAGAGAGACCCAGTACTTC,CSGRGSGSGRETQYF
few,TRBV7-6,-,TRBJ1-1,TGTGCCAGCAGCTTGAGGGGCTCGAACACTGAAGCTTTCTTT,CASSLRGSNTEAFF
few,TRBV7-3,-,TRBJ2-6,TGTGCCAGCAGCCCCAGGACAGCTTCTGGGGCCAACGTCCTGACTTTC,CASSPRTASGANVLTF
once,TRBV15,TRBD1,TRBJ2-4,TGTGCCACCAGCAGCACACGGGACAGTTCACAGTACTTC,CATSSTRDSSQYF
-,TRBV6-6,-,TRBJ1-2,TGTGCCAGCAGTTCCGACAGCCAACAAACTAACTATGGCTACACCTTC,CASSSDSQQTNYGYTF
few,TRBV29-1,-,TRBJ1-1,TGCAGCGTTGACACTGCGAACACTGAAGCTTTCTTT,CSVDTANTEAFF
-,TRBV4-2,TRBD2,TRBJ2-2,TGTGCCAGCAGCCCCGCCGGACTAGCGGGAGACACCGGGGAGCTGTTTTTT,CASSPAGLAGDTGELFF
-,TRBV30,-,TRBJ2-7,TGTGCCTGGAGAGGCGGGGTGCCCTACGAGCAGTACTTC,CAWRGGVPYEQYF
-,TRBV11-1,-,TRBJ2-1,TGTGCCAGCAGCCTGGGACCTTACAATGAGCAGTTCTTC,CASSLGPYNEQFF
-,TRBV9,TRBD1,TRBJ1-2,TGTGCCAGCAGCGTCTGGACAGGGGGCGGCTACACCTTC,CASSVWTGGGYTF
few,TRBV7-2,-,TRBJ2-2,TGTGCCAGCAGCCGGGTCCTGTCCGGGGAGCTGTTTTTT,CASSRVLSGELFF
-,TRBV4-3,-,TRBJ2-7,TGCGCCAGCAGCGCCAGCTTTGACTACTACGAGCAGTACTTC,CASSASFDYYEQYF
-,TRBV11-2,-,TRBJ2-3,TGTGCCAGCAGCTTAGATCGGGGGCCAGATACGCAGTATTTT,CASSLDRGPDTQYF
-,TRBV30,TRBD2,TRBJ2-1,TGTGCCTGGGCCCCGGGACTAGGGAATGAGCAGTTCTTC,CAWAPGLGNEQFF
-,TRBV5-1,-,TRBJ2-3,TGCGCCAGCAGCTTAGGGAGCAGGGACACAGATACGCAGTATTTT,CASSLGSRDTDTQYF
-,TRBV29-1,-,TRBJ1-3,TGCAGCGTTCCAGGGATCCAGTTAGACACCATATATTTT,CSVPGIQLDTIYF
-,TRBV27,TRBD1,TRBJ1-2,TGTGCCAGCAGTTGGGACAGGGGGTATGGCTACACCTTC,CASSWDRGYGYTF
-,TRBV7-9,-,TRBJ2-1,TGTGCCAGCAGCTTAGCCCGAGACAATGAGCAGTTCTTC,CASSLARDNEQFF
-,TRBV29-1,TRBD1,TRBJ2-3,TGCAGCGTTGCGGACAGGGGGCAACCCTCGTATTTT,CSVADRGQPSYF
-,TRBV29-1,-,TRBJ2-1,TGCAGCGTCCTGCGGGGCAATGAGCAGTTCTTC,CSVLRGNEQFF
-,TRBV18,TRBD1,TRBJ2-1,TGTGCCAGCTCACCGGACAGGATGCTCAATGAGCAGTTCTTC,CASSPDRMLNEQFF
-,TRBV25-1,-,TRBJ2-5,TGTGCCAGCAGTGCTACCCCAGGGAGGATCGGAGAGACCCAGTACTTC,CASSATPGRIGETQYF
-,TRBV30,-,TRBJ1-2,TGTGCCTGGAGCCGTACTGGGCAGGGAGACACCTTC,CAWSRTGQGDTF
-,TRBV7-7,-,TRBJ2-7,TGTGCCAGCAGCTTCGCCGGGCATGACACAGGGAGCGAGCAGTACTTC,CASSFAGHDTGSEQYF
-,TRBV28,-,TRBJ1-1,TGTGCCAGCAGGTCGACACCTCTTGAAGCTTTCTTT,CASRSTPLEAFF
-,TRBV5-4,-,TRBJ2-5,TGTGCCAGCAGCTTCCGGAACCTCGGGGAGACCCAGTACTTC,CASSFRNLGETQYF
-,TRBV29-1,-,TRBJ2-7,TGCAGCGTTGCCGACAGTCATGCCTACGAGCAGTACTTC,CSVADSHAYEQYF
few,TRBV6-1,-,TRBJ2-1,TGTGCCAGCAGTGTTTACTCCTACAGCTCCTACAATGAGCAGTTCTTC,CASSVYSYSSYNEQFF
few,TRBV7-2,TRBD1,TRBJ1-4,TGTGCCAGCAGTGACAGGGCCGGCGAAAAACTGTTTTTT,CASSDRAGEKLFF
-,TRBV20-1,-,TRBJ1-2,TGCAGTGCTAGAGATGGGTGGACCTACACCTTC,CSARDGWTYTF
-,TRBV29-1,-,TRBJ1-2,TGCAGCGTTGAAGGTGGGCGTCCGGGCTACACCTTC,CSVEGGRPGYTF
-,TRBV29-1,-,TRBJ1-2,TGCAGCGTTGATGGACCTGACTATGGCTACACCTTC,CSVDGPDYGYTF
-,TRBV6-5,-,TRBJ1-5,TGTGCCAGCAGGCGGGGCGTCAATCAGCCCCAGCATTTT,CASRRGVNQPQHF
-,TRBV6-5,-,TRBJ2-5,TGTGCCAGCAGTGACAGGGAGGGATGGGAGACCCAGTACTTC,CASSDREGWETQYF
few,TRBV29-1,-,TRBJ2-1,TGCAGCGTGAAGGAATACAATGAGCAGTTCTTC,CSVKEYNEQFF
-,TRBV5-4,TRBD1,TRBJ1-2,TGTGCCAGCAGCTTGGCCGACAGGGGGTATGGCTACACCTTC,CASSLADRGYGYTF
-,TRBV29-1,-,TRBJ2-2,TGCAGCGTTGAAGATGGTCTCTACACCGGGGAGCTGTTTTTT,CSVEDGLYTGELFF
-,TRBV30,-,TRBJ2-1,TGTGCCTGGAGTCCGACCTACAATGAGCAGTTCTTC,CAWSPTYNEQFF
-,TRBV6-5,-,TRBJ1-2,TGTGCCAGCAGTTATGGGTATGGCTACACCTTC,CASSYGYGYTF
-,TRBV27,-,TRBJ1-1,TGTGCCAGCAGTCAAAGTTCGGCCTACACTGAAGCTTTCTTT,CASSQSSAYTEAFF
-,TRBV30,-,TRBJ2-2,TGTGCCTGGACCCCCTCCAGGGTAGTGACCGGGGAGCTGTTTTTT,CAWTPSRVVTGELFF